Below are 15 T cell receptor beta chains sequenced from a single sample in a study of monozygotic twins with inflammatory bowel disease. Each CDR3 protein gets one entry in TCRdb, which reprocessed the 5' RACE reads and gives no DNA. Here the sample table reports around 450,000 distinct CDR3 sequences. Sample: blood. These receptors all stem from a human donor with ulcerative colitis or Crohn's disease, or a healthy co-twin of an affected twin (not recorded which).

The rearrangement links TRBV6-5 to TRBJ1-5; the D call from TCRdb, TRBD1, cannot be confirmed without DNA. Germline V CDR1 and CDR2: MNHEY, SVGAGI. The CDR3 contains 14 residues. The CDR3 here is CASSFDRQGQPQHF.

The genes are TRBV10-3 and TRBJ2-7; TCRdb picks TRBD1, but there is no DNA to check that call. CDR1 and CDR2 from the germline V gene are ENHRY and SYGVKD. This CDR3 is 14 amino acids long. CDR3 region: CAISGGQGNYEQYF.

The chain uses TRBV7-2 and TRBJ2-1; TCRdb indicates TRBD2, and absent DNA this call remains unverified. Germline lookup yields CDR1 SGHTA and CDR2 FQGNSA. The CDR3 has 16 amino acids. CDR3 sequence: CASSLVAIHSYNEQFF.

The V and J genes are TRBV29-1 and TRBJ2-3. Germline loops: CDR1 SQVTM, CDR2 ANQGSEA. The CDR3 is 13 residues long. Here the CDR3 reads CSVEKGDTDTQYF.

V usage is TRBV29-1 and J usage is TRBJ2-7; TCRdb designates TRBD1, a call that cannot be tested without DNA. The CDR3 extends over 13 amino acids. From germline, CDR1 is SQVTM and CDR2 ANQGSEA. The CDR3 protein is CSVGQGNFDEQYF.

This chain joins TRBV20-1 and TRBJ2-7; the TCRdb D gene call, TRBD2, has no DNA to confirm it. Germline loops: CDR1 DFQATT, CDR2 SNEGSKA (reference sequence). The CDR3 consists of 16 residues. The CDR3 region is CSARDLLAGELLEQYF.

V is TRBV5-5 and J is TRBJ2-5; the D call of TRBD1 rests on TCRdb alone, since no DNA is present to check it. This CDR3 contains 14 residues. The germline CDR1 and CDR2 sequences are SGHKS and YYEKEE (reference sequence). Here the CDR3 reads CASSLWGTEETQYF.

The V and J genes are TRBV7-2 and TRBJ1-5. Germline V gene sequence: CDR1 SGHTA, CDR2 FQGNSA. The CDR3 extends over 15 amino acids. This CDR3 reads CASSLAVNSNQPQHF.

The chain links TRBV6-1 to TRBJ1-1; TCRdb's D gene call, TRBD1, goes unchecked for lack of DNA. The V gene's germline CDR1 is MNHNS and CDR2 SASEGT. This CDR3 spans 12 amino acids. The CDR3 reads CATSTGNTEAFF.

This rearrangement joins TRBV19 to TRBJ2-5; TCRdb picks TRBD2, but there is no DNA to check that call. The CDR3 is made up of 17 amino acids. Germline loops: CDR1 LNHDA, CDR2 SQIVND (reference sequence). The CDR3 here is CASSIVSTSGYQETQYF.

The chain carries TRBV19 and TRBJ2-1; without DNA, the TCRdb call of TRBD2 cannot be checked. The CDR3 is made up of 11 amino acids. Germline CDR1 and CDR2: LNHDA and SQIVND (reference sequence). CDR3 sequence: CASSDGLEQFF.

The genes are TRBV15 and TRBJ2-2. The CDR3 has 14 residues. CDR1 and CDR2 (germline): LNHNV, YYDKDF (reference sequence). CDR3 residues: CATQQGTNTGELFF. Complete variable domain (other parts from reference TRBV15 and TRBJ2-2): DAMVIQNPRYQVTQFGKPVTLSCSQTLNHNVMYWYQQKSSQAPKLLFHYYDKDFNNEADTPDNFQSRRPNTSFCFLDIRSPGLGDTAMYLCATQQGTNTGELFFGEGSRLTVL.

V gene TRBV6-5 combines with J gene TRBJ1-5. The germline V gene encodes CDR1 MNHEY and CDR2 SVGAGI. This CDR3 has 17 residues. The CDR3 region is CASSYSRPMDSNQPQHF.

This chain uses TRBV2 with TRBJ1-3. Germline lookup yields CDR1 SNHLY and CDR2 FYNNEI. The CDR3 is 12 residues long. CDR3 protein: CASSEAEWSGYF.

V usage is TRBV18 and J usage is TRBJ2-2. The CDR3 has 15 residues. Looked up from germline, CDR1 is KGHSH and CDR2 is LQKENI. The CDR3 spells CASSPLKGSAGELFF.